This T cell receptor (beta chain) was found in a study of T cell repertoires in cytomegalovirus infection. CDR1 is MDHEN, CDR2 SYDVKM, per germline. The CDR3 covers 15 residues. Losses at the gene ends were 5 bases for V and 4 bases for J; bases not matched to a gene: 8. In TCRdb, the reads were re-called with MiXCR into one record per CDR3 protein. The repertoire holds roughly 630,000 distinct CDR3 sequences, with roughly 24% as singletons. This receptor was obtained from a human donor in good health (CMV status not recorded). Some clones in this sample may be carry-over from other donors' samples. The chain joins TRBV28 to TRBJ2-7; TRBD1 aligns across 10 bases. The specimen was CD8+ T cells from PBMCs. CDR3 amino acids: CASSPRGQGTYEQYV. As DNA, the CDR3 is TGTGCCAGCAGTCCTCGGGGACAGGGGACTTACGAGCAGTACGTC.